The 20 T cell receptor beta chains below come from one sample, sequenced in a study of OX40 agonist ivuxolimab in advanced cancers. The protocol was immunoSEQ multiplex PCR, while the TCRdb copy is restricted to in-frame clones and leaves out a portion. The sample records tens of thousands of clones, approximately 85% being singletons. Material: CD4+ or CD8+ T cells sorted from blood, obtained in a trial of the OX40 agonist ivuxolimab. These receptors were obtained from an adult with an advanced solid tumor such as melanoma, head and neck, liver or kidney cancer.

V gene TRBV7-8 combines with J gene TRBJ1-1; D unclear. The germline V gene has CDR1 SGHVS and CDR2 FQNEAQ. V lost 0 bases, J lost 7 bases, and 6 bases lay in between. This CDR3 is built from 12 residues. The CDR3 region has the DNA TGTGCCAGCAGCTTAGCCAACGTTGAAGCTTTCTTT. The encoded protein is CASSLANVEAFF.

The chain is built from TRBV5-4 and TRBJ2-3; 10 bases align to TRBD1. V trimming: 4 bases; J trimming: 4 bases; junction bases outside the gene matches: 21. There are 20 residues in the CDR3. The V gene's germline CDR1 is SGHNT and CDR2 YYREEE (reference sequence). CDR3 sequence reads: CASSPPFRDRGLKLPDTQYF. The CDR3 DNA is TGTGCCAGCAGCCCCCCCTTCCGGGACAGGGGACTAAAATTGCCAGATACGCAGTATTTT.

The V call is TRBV18, the J call TRBJ1-1; D gene unclear. V was trimmed by 7 bases and J by 0 bases, leaving 9 bases between them. CDR3 length: 13 residues. Germline V gene data show CDR1 as KGHSH and CDR2 as LQKENI. The DNA of the CDR3 is TGTGCCAGCTTGAGGGCCGTGAACACTGAAGCTTTCTTT. Translated, it gives CASLRAVNTEAFF.

This clone was counted a single time. This sequence joins TRBV4-2 and TRBJ2-3; D is unclear. In germline, CDR1 is LGHNA, CDR2 YNFKEQ. This CDR3 is 11 amino acids long. Between the trimmed V and J ends, which lost 3 bases and 6 bases, there was a span of 4 bases. The CDR3 spells CASSQGDTQYF. CDR3 bases: TGTGCCAGCAGCCAGGGGGATACGCAGTATTTT.

The J gene is TRBJ1-2, the V gene TRBV5-1; 9 positions match TRBD1. CDR3 length: 15 residues. V shed 0 bases, J shed 8 bases, and the junction held 8 bases outside the gene matches. Germline-derived CDR1 and CDR2 are SGHRS and YFSETQ. The DNA of the CDR3 is TGCGCCAGCAGCTTGGAGGTACAGGGGGCTGAGGGCTACACCTTC. Its protein product is CASSLEVQGAEGYTF. Filled out from reference TRBV5-1 and TRBJ1-2, the complete variable domain reads KAGVTQTPRYLIKTRGQQVTLSCSPISGHRSVSWYQQTPGQGLQFLFEYFSETQRNKGNFPGRFSGRQFSNSRSEMNVSTLELGDSALYLCASSLEVQGAEGYTFGSGTRLTVV.

This chain connects TRBV5-1 to TRBJ2-3; TRBD1 is a possible D gene (5 bases). Germline values: CDR1 SGHRS, CDR2 YFSETQ. This CDR3 has 15 amino acids. Between the trimmed V and J ends, which lost 3 bases and 0 bases, there was a span of 11 bases. The CDR3 is CASSWTRQSTDTQYF. CDR3 DNA: TGCGCCAGCAGCTGGACAAGGCAAAGCACAGATACGCAGTATTTT.

The chain carries TRBV4-3 and TRBJ2-6; the D is unclear. CDR1 LGHNA and CDR2 YSLEER come from the germline V gene. The CDR3 runs to 13 residues. The V gene lost 4 bases and the J gene lost 4 bases, with 5 bases spanning the gap. Here the CDR3 DNA reads TGCGCCAGCAGCCGTGCAGGGGCCAACGTCCTGACTTTC. This gives the protein CASSRAGANVLTF.

The V gene is TRBV10-3, the J gene TRBJ2-5; D gene unclear. Trimming removed 5 bases at V and 4 bases at J, with 11 bases between. The CDR3 extends over 13 amino acids. Germline CDR1 is ENHRY and CDR2 is SYGVKD. CDR3: CAISPRVGETQYF. The CDR3 DNA is TGTGCCATCAGTCCCCGGGTCGGAGAGACCCAGTACTTC.

This chain links TRBV6-4 with TRBJ1-2; 7 nucleotides line up with TRBD1. V dropped 3 bases and J dropped 7; count of bases not matched to a gene: 5. Germline V gene data show CDR1 as MRHNA and CDR2 as SNTAGT. CDR3 length: 13 amino acids. As DNA, the CDR3 is TGTGCCAGCAGTGAGTCCAGGGGGACTGGCTACACCTTC. Protein: CASSESRGTGYTF.

This clone was picked up one time. The chain recombines TRBV21-1 with TRBJ1-6. TRBV21-1 is a pseudogene. The CDR3 contains 11 residues. The CDR3 protein is CASSKSSPLHF. The CDR3 DNA follows: TGTGCCAGCAGCAAATCCTCACCCCTCCACTTT.

The sample holds a few counts of this clone. The chain joins TRBV4-2 to TRBJ2-7, with a weak D call TRBD1 (6 bases). This CDR3 region has 20 residues. The V and J ends lost 0 bases and 2 bases respectively, with 26 bases between them. Germline V gene sequence: CDR1 LGHNA, CDR2 YNFKEQ. This CDR3 is CASSQERLGRGQLQPYEQYF. Here the CDR3 DNA reads TGTGCCAGCAGCCAAGAGAGGCTCGGTCGTGGACAGTTACAACCCTACGAGCAGTACTTC.

V is TRBV2 and J is TRBJ1-1; a possible D gene is TRBD1 (5 bases). The germline CDR1 and CDR2 sequences are SNHLY and FYNNEI. Trimming removed 6 bases at V and 5 bases at J, with 13 bases between. This CDR3 comprises 13 residues. The CDR3 DNA sequence: TGTGCCAGCAGCCCACCGGGGCTGACTGAAGCTTTCTTT. Encoded protein: CASSPPGLTEAFF.

V and J are TRBV5-1 and TRBJ2-5, with D perhaps being TRBD1 or TRBD2 (5 bases each). Between the trimmed V and J ends, which lost 4 bases and 2 bases, there was a span of 9 bases. The CDR3 covers 13 residues. Looked up from germline, CDR1 is SGHRS and CDR2 is YFSETQ. The CDR3 DNA reads as TGCGCCAGCAGCAGAGGGGTTCAAGAGACCCAGTACTTC. Translated: CASSRGVQETQYF.

This clone was seen once. V and J are TRBV15 and TRBJ1-2; 11 nucleotides agree with TRBD1. CDR3 length: 15 residues. V shed 5 bases and J 4 bases; nucleotides not matched to a gene: 6. From germline, CDR1 is LNHNV and CDR2 YYDKDF (reference sequence). The CDR3 loop is CATSPGTGGGYGYTF. In DNA form, the CDR3 reads TGTGCCACCAGCCCTGGGACAGGGGGGGGCTATGGCTACACCTTC.

The chain links TRBV6-6 to TRBJ2-3; D tentatively fits TRBD1 or TRBD2 (5 bases each). The V gene's germline CDR1 is MNHNY and CDR2 SVGAGI (reference sequence). V lost 7 bases to trimming and J lost 3 bases, with 17 bases between them. CDR3 size: 15 residues. The CDR3, as DNA: TGTGCCAGCACGGGGAATGATAAGGGGACAGATACGCAGTATTTT. Protein sequence: CASTGNDKGTDTQYF.

V usage is TRBV15 and J usage is TRBJ2-2; D is unclear. Germline V gene lookup returns CDR1 LNHNV and CDR2 YYDKDF (reference sequence). Trimming removed 4 bases at V and 5 bases at J, with 17 bases between. The CDR3 spans 16 residues. CDR3 loop: CATSTIRGVGTGELFF. In DNA, the CDR3 is TGTGCCACCAGCACCATCCGTGGGGTTGGAACCGGGGAGCTGTTTTTT.

The gene calls are TRBV4-2 and TRBJ2-3; 8 positions match TRBD2. J lost 1 base, V lost 7 bases, and 1 base had no gene match. The germline gives CDR1 LGHNA, CDR2 YNFKEQ. The CDR3 loop spans 13 amino acids. DNA for the CDR3: TGTGCCAGCATGACTAGCGGCACAGATACGCAGTATTTT. Its protein product is CASMTSGTDTQYF.

This sequence joins TRBV6-1 and TRBJ1-2, with D perhaps TRBD1 (5 bases). V was pared by 6 bases and J by 4 bases, with 18 bases between. Germline V lookup: CDR1 MNHNS, CDR2 SASEGT. The CDR3 is 15 amino acids. CDR3: CASRAGPDSFYGYTF. The DNA of the CDR3 is TGTGCCAGCAGGGCGGGGCCGGACTCATTCTATGGCTACACCTTC.

This clone was counted between two and nine times. The chain links TRBV7-2 to TRBJ2-7; 8 bases align to TRBD1. Germline lookup yields CDR1 SGHTA and CDR2 FQGNSA. The CDR3 spans 13 residues. V shed 8 bases, J shed 5 bases, and the junction held 8 bases outside the gene matches. The chain's CDR3 is CASRQGARNEQYF. CDR3 nucleotide sequence: TGTGCCAGCCGGCAGGGGGCGCGCAACGAGCAGTACTTC.

The chain is built from TRBV2 and TRBJ1-2; D is unresolved. The V end lost 6 bases, the J end lost 0 bases, and 5 bases lay between the germline ends. The CDR3 runs 12 residues. Per the germline V gene, CDR1 is SNHLY and CDR2 is FYNNEI. The chain's CDR3 is CASSTANYGYTF. In DNA form, the CDR3 reads TGTGCCAGCAGCACAGCTAACTATGGCTACACCTTC.